This TCR beta chain was captured by sequencing in a study of cytomegalovirus exposure and HLA in healthy donors. Primers: 60 Vbeta forward and 13 Jbeta reverse. Profiled with immunoSEQ multiplex PCR; TCRdb holds only in-frame clones, not every one. The data show more than 150,000 clones, roughly 84% seen once. The count of this clone is one. Germline V gives CDR1 KGHSH, CDR2 LQKENI. V lost 3 bases to trimming and J lost 11 bases; unmatched junction nucleotides: 7. The CDR3 is made up of 13 amino acids. Sequenced input: PBMCs. The rearrangement uses TRBV18 and TRBJ2-4, with TRBD2 matching 7 bases. This receptor was identified in a girl less than two years old in good health and CMV-seronegative. DNA for the CDR3: TGTGCCAGCTCACCGAGCGGGACGGGCGTTCAGTACTTC. Translation gives CASSPSGTGVQYF.